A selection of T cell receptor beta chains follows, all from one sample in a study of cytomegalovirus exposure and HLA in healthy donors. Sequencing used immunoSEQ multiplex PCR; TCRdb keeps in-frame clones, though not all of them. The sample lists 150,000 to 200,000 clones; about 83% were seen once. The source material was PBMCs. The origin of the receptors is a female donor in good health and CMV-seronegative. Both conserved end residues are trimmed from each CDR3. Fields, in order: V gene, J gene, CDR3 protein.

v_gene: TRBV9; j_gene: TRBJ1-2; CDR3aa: ASSVGRGTYGYT
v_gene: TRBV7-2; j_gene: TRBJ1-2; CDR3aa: ASSSGIGYGYT
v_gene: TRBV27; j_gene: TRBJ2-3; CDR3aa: ASSPNGADTQY
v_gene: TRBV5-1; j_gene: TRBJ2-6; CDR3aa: ASLDRGWTRDSGANVLT
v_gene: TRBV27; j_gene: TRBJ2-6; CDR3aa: ASGESTGSGANVLT
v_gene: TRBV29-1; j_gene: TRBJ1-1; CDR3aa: SVFRDTEAF
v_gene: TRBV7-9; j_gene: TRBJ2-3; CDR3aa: ASSSRGIRDTQY
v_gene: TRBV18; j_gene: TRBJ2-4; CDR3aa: ASSPDRVVGNIQY
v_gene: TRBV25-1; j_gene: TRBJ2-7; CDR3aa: ASSEYRQGVSYEQY
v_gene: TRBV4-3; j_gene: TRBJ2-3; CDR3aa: ASSQAAGPGLAVTDTQY
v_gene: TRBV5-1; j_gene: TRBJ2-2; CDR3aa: ASSLARGGPGELF
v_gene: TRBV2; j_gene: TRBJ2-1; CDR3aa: ASSDLYNEQF
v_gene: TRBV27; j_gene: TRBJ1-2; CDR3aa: ASSLSGGNYGYT
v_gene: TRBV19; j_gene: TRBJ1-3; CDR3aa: ASTTQGTGRRNTIY
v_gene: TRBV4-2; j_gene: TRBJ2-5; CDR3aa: ASSQDRGGGLETQY
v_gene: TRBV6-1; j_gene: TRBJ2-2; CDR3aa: ASSERDYSTGELF
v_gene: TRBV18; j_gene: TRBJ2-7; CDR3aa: ASSPGSGPTYEQY
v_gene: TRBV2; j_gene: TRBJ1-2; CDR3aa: ASRGRNNYGYT
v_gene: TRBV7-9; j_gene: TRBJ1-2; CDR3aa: ALGQTNYGYT
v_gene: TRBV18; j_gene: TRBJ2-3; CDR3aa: ASSLNLAGAGTDTQY
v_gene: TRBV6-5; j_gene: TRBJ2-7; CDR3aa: ASSWGSGGLPYEQY
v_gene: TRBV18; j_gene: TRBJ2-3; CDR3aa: ASSSGTSIEY
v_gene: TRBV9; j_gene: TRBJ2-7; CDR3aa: ASSVESGYEQY
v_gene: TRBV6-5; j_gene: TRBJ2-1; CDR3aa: ASSYTIRGNEQF
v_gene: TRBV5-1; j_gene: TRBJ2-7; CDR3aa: ASSLTQGPYEQY
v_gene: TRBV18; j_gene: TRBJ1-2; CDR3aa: ASSSNRDYGYT
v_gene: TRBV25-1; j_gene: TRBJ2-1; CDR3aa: ASSETGGEQF
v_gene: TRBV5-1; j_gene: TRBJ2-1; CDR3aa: ASSLGQGAFNEQF
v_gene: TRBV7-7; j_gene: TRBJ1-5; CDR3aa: ASSTRAGQPQH
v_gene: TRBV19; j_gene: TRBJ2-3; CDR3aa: ASSITTRTDTQY
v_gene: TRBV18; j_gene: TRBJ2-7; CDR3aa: ASSRLTGGQTFYEQY
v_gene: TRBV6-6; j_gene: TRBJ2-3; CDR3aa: ASRTSGRGTDTQY
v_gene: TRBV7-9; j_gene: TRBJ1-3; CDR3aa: ASSSGLVSGNTIY
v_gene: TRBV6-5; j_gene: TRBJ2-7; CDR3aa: ASRKQGVYEQY
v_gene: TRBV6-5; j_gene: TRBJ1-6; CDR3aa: ASSYGQLGSPLH